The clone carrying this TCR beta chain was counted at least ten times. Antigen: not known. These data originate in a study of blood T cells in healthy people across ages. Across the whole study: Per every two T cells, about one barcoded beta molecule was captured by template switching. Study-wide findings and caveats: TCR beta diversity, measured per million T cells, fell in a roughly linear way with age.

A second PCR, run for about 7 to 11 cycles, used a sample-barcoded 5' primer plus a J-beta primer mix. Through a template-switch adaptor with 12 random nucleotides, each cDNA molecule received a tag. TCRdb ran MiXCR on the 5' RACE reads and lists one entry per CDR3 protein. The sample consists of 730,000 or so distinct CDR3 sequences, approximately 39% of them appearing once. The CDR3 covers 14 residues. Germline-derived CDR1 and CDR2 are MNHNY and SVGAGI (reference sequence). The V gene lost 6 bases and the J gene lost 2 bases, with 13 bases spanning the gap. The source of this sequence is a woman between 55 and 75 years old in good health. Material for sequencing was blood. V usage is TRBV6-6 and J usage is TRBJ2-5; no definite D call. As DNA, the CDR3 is TGTGCCAGCAGCCAAGGGCCCCGACAAGAGACCCAGTACTTC. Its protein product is CASSQGPRQETQYF.